This section outlines one TCR beta chain sequence together with its context. What it binds is not known. This specimen belongs to a study of human T cells and chemical hapten exposure. Study-level findings and limits: Expanded TCRs clustered into significantly more large CDR3 similarity groups than controls, the analysis revealed.

Time point reported: pre-sensitization, week 0. Treatment: therapeutic diphenylcyclopropenone sensitization with weekly scalp DPC. One entry per CDR3 protein results from TCRdb running MiXCR on the RACE reads. The sample consists of some 400,000 distinct CDR3 sequences, about 5.1% of them appearing once. The specimen comprised whole blood, sampled in connection with sensitization to the hapten diphenylcyclopropenone (DPC). This clonotype was sampled from a woman aged 50 to 65 with alopecia areata. Some clones in this sample may be carry-over from other donors' samples.

CDR3 sequence: CAIRSPSPDRDTEAFF. The CDR3 nucleotides are TGTGCCATCAGGAGTCCCTCTCCGGACAGGGACACTGAAGCTTTCTTT. V and J are TRBV10-3 and TRBJ1-1, with 8 bases aligning to TRBD1. After removal of 6 bases from V and 3 bases from J, the junction contained 12 bases not matched to a gene. Germline lookup yields CDR1 ENHRY and CDR2 SYGVKD. The CDR3 contains 16 residues.